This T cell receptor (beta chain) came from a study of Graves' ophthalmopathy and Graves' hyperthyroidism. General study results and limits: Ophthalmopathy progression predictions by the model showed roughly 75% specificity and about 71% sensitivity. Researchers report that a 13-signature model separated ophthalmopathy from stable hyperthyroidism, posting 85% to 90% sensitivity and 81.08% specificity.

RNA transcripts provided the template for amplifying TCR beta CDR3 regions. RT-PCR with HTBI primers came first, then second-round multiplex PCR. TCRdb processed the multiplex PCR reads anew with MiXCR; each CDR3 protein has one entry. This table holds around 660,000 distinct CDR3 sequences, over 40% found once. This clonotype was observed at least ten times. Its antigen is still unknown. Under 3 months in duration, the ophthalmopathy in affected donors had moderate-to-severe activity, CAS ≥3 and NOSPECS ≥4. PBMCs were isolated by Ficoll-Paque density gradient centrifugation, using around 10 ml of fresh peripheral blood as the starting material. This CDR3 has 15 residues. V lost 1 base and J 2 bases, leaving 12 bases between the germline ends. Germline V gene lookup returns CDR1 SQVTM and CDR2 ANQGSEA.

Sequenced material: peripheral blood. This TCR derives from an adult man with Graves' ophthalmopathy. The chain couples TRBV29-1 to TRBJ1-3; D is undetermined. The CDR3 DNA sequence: TGCAGCGTTGAAGGATCTAATGCTGCTGGAAACACCATATATTTT. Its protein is CSVEGSNAAGNTIYF.